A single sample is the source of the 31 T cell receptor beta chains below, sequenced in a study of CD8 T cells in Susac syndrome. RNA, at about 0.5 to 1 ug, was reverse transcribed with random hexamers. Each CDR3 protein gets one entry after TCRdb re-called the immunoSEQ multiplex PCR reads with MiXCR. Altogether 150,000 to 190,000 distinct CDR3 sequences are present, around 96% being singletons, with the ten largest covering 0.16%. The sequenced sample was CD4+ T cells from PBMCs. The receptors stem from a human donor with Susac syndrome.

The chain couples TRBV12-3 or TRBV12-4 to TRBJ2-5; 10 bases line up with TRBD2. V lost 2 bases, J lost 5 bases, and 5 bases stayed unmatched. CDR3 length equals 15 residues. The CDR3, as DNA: TGTGCCAGCAGTTTATTAGCGGGGGGCAGCGAGACCCAGTACTTC. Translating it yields CASSLLAGGSETQYF.

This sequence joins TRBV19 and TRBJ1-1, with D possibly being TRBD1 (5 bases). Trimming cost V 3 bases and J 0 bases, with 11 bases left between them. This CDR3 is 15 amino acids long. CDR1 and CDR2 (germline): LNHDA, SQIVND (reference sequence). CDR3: CASSIGGLMNTEAFF. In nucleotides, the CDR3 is TGTGCCAGTAGTATTGGGGGACTCATGAACACTGAAGCTTTCTTT.

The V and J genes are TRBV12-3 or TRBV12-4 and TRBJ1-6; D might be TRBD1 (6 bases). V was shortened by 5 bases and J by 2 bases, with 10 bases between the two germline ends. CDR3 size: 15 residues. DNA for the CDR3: TGTGCCAGCAGTCTGGGGGGGCCCTATAATTCACCCCTCCACTTT. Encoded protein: CASSLGGPYNSPLHF.

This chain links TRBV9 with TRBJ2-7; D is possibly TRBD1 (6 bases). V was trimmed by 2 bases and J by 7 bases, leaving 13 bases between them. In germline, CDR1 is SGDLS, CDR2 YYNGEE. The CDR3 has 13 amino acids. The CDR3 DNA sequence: TGTGCCAGCAGCGTTCATGGACAGCGGGAGCAGTACTTC. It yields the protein CASSVHGQREQYF.

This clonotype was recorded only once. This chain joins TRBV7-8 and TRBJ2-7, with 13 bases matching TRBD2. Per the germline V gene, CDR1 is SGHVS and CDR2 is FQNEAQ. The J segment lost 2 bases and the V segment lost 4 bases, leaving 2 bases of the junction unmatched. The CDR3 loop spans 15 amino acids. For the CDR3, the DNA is TGTGCCAGCAGCTCACTAGCGGGGGGGCCCTACGAGCAGTACTTC. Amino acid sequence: CASSSLAGGPYEQYF.

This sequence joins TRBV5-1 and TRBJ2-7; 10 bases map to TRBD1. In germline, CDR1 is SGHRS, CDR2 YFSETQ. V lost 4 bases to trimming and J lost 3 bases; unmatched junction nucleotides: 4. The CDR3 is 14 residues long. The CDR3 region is CASSTGQGLYEQYF. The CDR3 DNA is TGCGCCAGCAGCACGGGACAGGGGCTCTACGAGCAGTACTTC. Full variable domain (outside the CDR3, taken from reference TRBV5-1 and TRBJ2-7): KAGVTQTPRYLIKTRGQQVTLSCSPISGHRSVSWYQQTPGQGLQFLFEYFSETQRNKGNFPGRFSGRQFSNSRSEMNVSTLELGDSALYLCASSTGQGLYEQYFGPGTRLTVT.

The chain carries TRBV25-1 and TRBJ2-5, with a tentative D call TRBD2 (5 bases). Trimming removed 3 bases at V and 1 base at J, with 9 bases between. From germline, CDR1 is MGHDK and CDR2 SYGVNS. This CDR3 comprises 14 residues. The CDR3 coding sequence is TGTGCCAGCAGTGACGTGGGGAGCCAAGAGACCCAGTACTTC. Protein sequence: CASSDVGSQETQYF.

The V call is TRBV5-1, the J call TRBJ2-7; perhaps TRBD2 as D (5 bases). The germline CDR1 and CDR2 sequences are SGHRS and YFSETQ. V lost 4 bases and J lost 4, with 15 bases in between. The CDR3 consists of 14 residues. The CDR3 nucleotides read TGCGCCAGCAGCGCTGAGGGAGCCGGGTACGAGCAGTACTTC. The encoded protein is CASSAEGAGYEQYF.

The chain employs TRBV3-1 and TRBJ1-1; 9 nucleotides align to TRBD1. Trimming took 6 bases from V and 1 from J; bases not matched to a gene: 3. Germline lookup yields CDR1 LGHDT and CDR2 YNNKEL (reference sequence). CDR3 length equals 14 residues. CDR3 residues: CASRGQGRNTEAFF. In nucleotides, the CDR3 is TGTGCCAGCAGGGGACAGGGTCGGAACACTGAAGCTTTCTTT.

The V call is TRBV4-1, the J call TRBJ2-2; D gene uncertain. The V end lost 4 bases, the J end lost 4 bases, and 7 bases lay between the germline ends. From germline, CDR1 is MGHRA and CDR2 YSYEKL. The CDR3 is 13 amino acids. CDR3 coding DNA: TGCGCCAGCAGCCCGGTCCTCACCGGGGAGCTGTTTTTT. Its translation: CASSPVLTGELFF.

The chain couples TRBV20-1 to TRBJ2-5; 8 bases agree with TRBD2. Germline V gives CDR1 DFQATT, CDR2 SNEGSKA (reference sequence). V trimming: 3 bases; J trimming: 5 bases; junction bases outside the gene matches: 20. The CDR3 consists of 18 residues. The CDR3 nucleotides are TGCAGTGCTAGGCACCCCACGCACTCGGGGGGGCGGCGGGAGACCCAGTACTTC. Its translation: CSARHPTHSGGRRETQYF.

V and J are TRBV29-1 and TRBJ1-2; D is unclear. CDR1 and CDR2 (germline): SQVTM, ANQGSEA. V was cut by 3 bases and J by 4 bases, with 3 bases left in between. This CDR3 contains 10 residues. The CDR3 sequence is CSVDPYGYTF. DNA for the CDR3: TGCAGCGTTGACCCCTATGGCTACACCTTC.

CDR3 amino acids: CATSRVGTGPLEQYF. The DNA for the CDR3 is TGTGCCACCAGCAGAGTTGGGACAGGGCCCCTGGAGCAGTACTTC. The genes are TRBV15 and TRBJ2-7; TRBD1 matches 9 bases. V lost 1 base and J lost 7; bases outside the gene matches: 8. Germline assignment: CDR1 LNHNV and CDR2 YYDKDF (reference sequence). This CDR3 region has 15 residues.

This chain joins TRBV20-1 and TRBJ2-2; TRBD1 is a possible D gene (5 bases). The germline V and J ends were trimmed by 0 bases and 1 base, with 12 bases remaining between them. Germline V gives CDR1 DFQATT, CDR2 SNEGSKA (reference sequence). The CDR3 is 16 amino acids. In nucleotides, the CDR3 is TGCAGTGCTAGAGACCCCGAAGGGGAGAACACCGGGGAGCTGTTTTTT. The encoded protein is CSARDPEGENTGELFF.

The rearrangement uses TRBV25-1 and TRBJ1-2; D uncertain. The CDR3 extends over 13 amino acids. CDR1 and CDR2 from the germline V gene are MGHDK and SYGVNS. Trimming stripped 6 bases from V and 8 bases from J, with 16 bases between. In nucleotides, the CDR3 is TGTGCCAGCAGCCCACGGGCAGGACGGGGCTACACCTTC. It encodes CASSPRAGRGYTF.

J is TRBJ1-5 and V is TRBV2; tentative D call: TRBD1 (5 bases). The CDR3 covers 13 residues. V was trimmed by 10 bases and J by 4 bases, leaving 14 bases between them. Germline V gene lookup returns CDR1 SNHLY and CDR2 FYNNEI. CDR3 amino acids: CAIRVGTNQPQHF. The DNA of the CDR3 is TGTGCCATACGTGTGGGGACTAATCAGCCCCAGCATTTT.

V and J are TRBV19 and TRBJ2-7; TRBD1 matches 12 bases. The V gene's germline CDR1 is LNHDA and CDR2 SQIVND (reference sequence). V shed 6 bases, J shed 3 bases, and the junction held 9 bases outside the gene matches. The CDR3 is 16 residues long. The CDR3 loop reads CASSRQGQGAGYEQYF. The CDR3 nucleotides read TGTGCCAGTAGCCGTCAGGGACAGGGGGCCGGCTACGAGCAGTACTTC.

Here the CDR3 DNA reads TGTGCCAGCAGTGCCCCTCGTCAGGGGGATTCACCCCTCCACTTT. It specifies CASSAPRQGDSPLHF. The gene calls are TRBV25-1 and TRBJ1-6; 7 positions agree with TRBD1. The CDR3 has 15 residues. V dropped 4 bases and J dropped 8; count of bases not matched to a gene: 8. The V gene's germline CDR1 is MGHDK and CDR2 SYGVNS.

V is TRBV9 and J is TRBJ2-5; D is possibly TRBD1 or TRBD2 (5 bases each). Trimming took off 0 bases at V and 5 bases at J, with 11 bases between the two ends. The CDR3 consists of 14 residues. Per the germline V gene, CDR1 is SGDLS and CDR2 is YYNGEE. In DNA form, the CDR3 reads TGTGCCAGCAGCGTAGGACAGACTATGGAGACCCAGTACTTC. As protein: CASSVGQTMETQYF.

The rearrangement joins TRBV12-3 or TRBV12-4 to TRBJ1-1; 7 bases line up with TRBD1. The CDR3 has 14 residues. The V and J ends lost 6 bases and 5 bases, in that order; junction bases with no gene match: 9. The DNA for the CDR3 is TGTGCCAGCAGACCACAGGGGAGGGGGACTGAAGCTTTCTTT. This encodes CASRPQGRGTEAFF.

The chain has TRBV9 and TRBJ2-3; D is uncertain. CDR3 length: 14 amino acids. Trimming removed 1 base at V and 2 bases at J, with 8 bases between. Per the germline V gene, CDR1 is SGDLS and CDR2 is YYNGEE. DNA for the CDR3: TGTGCCAGCAGCGTATCGAACCCCACAGATACGCAGTATTTT. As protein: CASSVSNPTDTQYF. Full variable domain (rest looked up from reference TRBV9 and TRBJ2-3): DSGVTQTPKHLITATGQRVTLRCSPRSGDLSVYWYQQSLDQGLQFLIQYYNGEERAKGNILERFSAQQFPDLHSELNLSSLELGDSALYFCASSVSNPTDTQYFGPGTRLTVL.

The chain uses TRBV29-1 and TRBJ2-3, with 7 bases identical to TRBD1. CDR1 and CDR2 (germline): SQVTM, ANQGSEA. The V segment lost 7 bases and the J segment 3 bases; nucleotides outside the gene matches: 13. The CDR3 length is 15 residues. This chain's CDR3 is CSALPDRVRTDTQYF. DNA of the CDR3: TGCAGCGCCCTCCCAGACAGGGTACGAACAGATACGCAGTATTTT.

The chain's CDR3 is CASRPPGGVQYF. As DNA, the CDR3 is TGTGCCAGCCGGCCCCCTGGGGGAGTTCAGTACTTC. The rearrangement links TRBV6-2 or TRBV6-3 to TRBJ2-4, with D possibly called TRBD1 or TRBD2 (5 bases each). Trimming took 8 bases from V and 11 from J, leaving 16 bases between them. Germline V gene lookup returns CDR1 MNHEY and CDR2 SVGEGT. The CDR3 totals 12 residues.

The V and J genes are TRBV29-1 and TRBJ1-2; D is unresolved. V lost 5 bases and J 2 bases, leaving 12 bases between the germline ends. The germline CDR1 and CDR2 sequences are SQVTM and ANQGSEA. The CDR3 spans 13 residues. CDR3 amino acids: CSVHQETNYGYTF. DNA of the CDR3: TGCAGCGTTCACCAGGAGACGAACTATGGCTACACCTTC.

CDR3 sequence (DNA): TGTGCCAGCTCGGGGGACAGTACAGATACGCAGTATTTT. Its protein is CASSGDSTDTQYF. The V and J genes are TRBV2 and TRBJ2-3, with D perhaps TRBD1 (7 bases). Between the trimmed V and J ends, which lost 8 bases and 3 bases, there was a span of 12 bases. The germline V gene encodes CDR1 SNHLY and CDR2 FYNNEI. The CDR3 sequence is 13 residues long.

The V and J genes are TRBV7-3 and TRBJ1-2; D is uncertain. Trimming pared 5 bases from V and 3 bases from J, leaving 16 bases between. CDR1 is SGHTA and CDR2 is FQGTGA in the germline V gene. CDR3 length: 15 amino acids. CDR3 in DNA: TGTGCCAGCAGCGCACATGGGGTGGGTGACTATGGCTACACCTTC. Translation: CASSAHGVGDYGYTF. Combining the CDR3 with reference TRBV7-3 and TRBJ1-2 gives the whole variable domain GAGVSQTPSNKVTEKGKYVELRCDPISGHTALYWYRQSLGQGPEFLIYFQGTGAADDSGLPNDRFFAVRPEGSVSTLKIQRTERGDSAVYLCASSAHGVGDYGYTFGSGTRLTVV.

The chain's CDR3 is CASSFLLGLNTGELFF. DNA of the CDR3: TGTGCCAGCAGTTTCCTCCTCGGGTTGAACACCGGGGAGCTGTTTTTT. V and J are TRBV6-5 and TRBJ2-2; no clear D. Germline V gives CDR1 MNHEY, CDR2 SVGAGI. The CDR3 runs 16 residues. Trimming shortened V by 4 bases and J by 1 base, and 13 bases separated the two germline ends.

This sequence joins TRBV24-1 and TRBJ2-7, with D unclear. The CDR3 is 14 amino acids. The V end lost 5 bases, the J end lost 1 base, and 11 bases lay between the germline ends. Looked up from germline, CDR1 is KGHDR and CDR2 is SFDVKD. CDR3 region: CATSAAEPSYEQYF. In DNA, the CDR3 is TGTGCCACCAGTGCGGCCGAGCCGTCCTACGAGCAGTACTTC.

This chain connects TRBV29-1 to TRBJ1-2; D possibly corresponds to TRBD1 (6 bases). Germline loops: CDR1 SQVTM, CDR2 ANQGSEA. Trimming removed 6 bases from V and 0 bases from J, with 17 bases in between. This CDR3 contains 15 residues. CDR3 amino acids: CSVPGGQGANYGYTF. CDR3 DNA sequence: TGCAGCGTCCCCGGGGGCCAGGGAGCTAACTATGGCTACACCTTC.

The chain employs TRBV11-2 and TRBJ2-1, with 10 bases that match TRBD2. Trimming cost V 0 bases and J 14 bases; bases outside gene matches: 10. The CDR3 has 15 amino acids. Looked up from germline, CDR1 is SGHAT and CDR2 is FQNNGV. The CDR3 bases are TGTGCCAGCAGCTTAGAAAGGGCAGCGGGGGGGCCGGAGTTCTTC. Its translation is CASSLERAAGGPEFF.

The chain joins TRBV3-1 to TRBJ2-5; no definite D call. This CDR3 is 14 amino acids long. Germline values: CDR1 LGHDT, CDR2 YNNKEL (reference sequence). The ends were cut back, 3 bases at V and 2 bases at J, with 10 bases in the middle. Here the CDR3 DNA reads TGTGCCAGCAGCCAGTGGTCCAGGCAAGAGACCCAGTACTTC. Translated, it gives CASSQWSRQETQYF.